This TCR beta chain was sequenced for a study of tumor and adjacent non-tumor tissue in lung cancer. Broader study findings: Significantly higher TCR diversity was found in tumor than normal lung.

As concerns this clonotype: Its antigen is still unknown. The CDR3 does not close with the conserved phenylalanine or tryptophan, likely indicating a read error.

This sample's RNA came from whole unsorted tissue. Distant lung tissue was collected more than 3 cm away from the tumor edge. Three rounds of nested PCR, following a modified ARM-PCR protocol, produced the TCRbeta library. TCRdb reprocessed the multiplex PCR reads via MiXCR and lists one record per CDR3 protein. The sample lists some 95,000 distinct CDR3 sequences, roughly 78% occurring once. Germline CDR1 is SGHAT and CDR2 is FQNNGV. Trimming shortened V by 7 bases and J by 9 bases, and 16 bases separated the two germline ends. The CDR3 is made up of 13 amino acids. The J gene is TRBJ2-1, the V gene TRBV11-2; TRBD2 is a possible D gene (5 bases). The sequence was obtained from a man aged 60 to 75 with small cell lung cancer. Sequencing was carried out using distant non-tumor lung tissue. The CDR3 reads CASNFVGSAEQFL. The CDR3 DNA follows: TGTGCCAGCAACTTCGTTGGTAGCGCTGAGCAGTTCCTC.